This passage covers 9 T cell receptor beta chains from one sample sequenced in a study of shared clonotypes between healthy human individuals. Measured with immunoSEQ multiplex PCR; TCRdb has only the in-frame clones, and not every one. The sample yields under 300,000 clones, 50% to 75% seen once. Sequenced sample: memory CD4+ T cells sorted from blood. Subset given: CD45RA-negative fraction. The receptor source for this set is a man in his thirties or forties in good health.

The genes are TRBV29-1 and TRBJ2-3, with 16 bases lining up with TRBD2. Germline loops: CDR1 SQVTM, CDR2 ANQGSEA. This CDR3 comprises 15 residues. J lost 4 bases, V lost 6 bases, and 4 bases had no gene match. In nucleotides, the CDR3 is TGCAGCGTACGGGGACTAGCGGGAGGGCCAGATACGCAGTATTTT. It translates to CSVRGLAGGPDTQYF.

The CDR3 reads CASSLGNPSWLRAYNEQFF. In DNA, the CDR3 is TGCGCCAGCAGCTTGGGTAACCCCTCCTGGCTTAGGGCTTACAATGAGCAGTTCTTC. V and J are TRBV5-1 and TRBJ2-1; D is unresolved. CDR3 length: 19 residues. Per the germline V gene, CDR1 is SGHRS and CDR2 is YFSETQ. The germline V and J ends were trimmed by 0 bases and 4 bases, with 23 bases remaining between them.

A single count supports this clone. This rearrangement joins TRBV5-4 to TRBJ2-1, with D perhaps TRBD2 (6 bases). The CDR3 length is 15 residues. V shed 0 bases and J shed 7 bases, with 14 bases lying between them. Germline V lookup: CDR1 SGHNT, CDR2 YYREEE (reference sequence). This chain's CDR3 is CASSLVGTPNNEQFF. The DNA of the CDR3 is TGTGCCAGCAGCTTGGTAGGGACTCCAAATAATGAGCAGTTCTTC.

The rearrangement links TRBV7-8 to TRBJ2-7; D is ambiguous. The CDR3 sequence is 16 residues long. The V and J ends lost 1 base and 2 bases respectively, with 15 bases between them. From germline, CDR1 is SGHVS and CDR2 FQNEAQ. Here the CDR3 DNA reads TGTGCCAGCAGCTTAGGACCCGGACGTTTAACCTACGAGCAGTACTTC. As protein: CASSLGPGRLTYEQYF. Together with reference TRBV7-8 and TRBJ2-7, the CDR3 gives the full variable domain: GAGVSQSPRYKVAKRGQDVALRCDPISGHVSLFWYQQALGQGPEFLTYFQNEAQLDKSGLPSDRFFAERPEGSVSTLKIQRTQQEDSAVYLCASSLGPGRLTYEQYFGPGTRLTVT.

J is TRBJ2-5 and V is TRBV5-1; D is ambiguous. The CDR3 is 14 amino acids. Germline CDR1 is SGHRS and CDR2 is YFSETQ. Trimming took 3 bases from V and 5 from J, leaving 14 bases between them. Written as DNA, the CDR3 is TGCGCCAGCAGCTCCCGGGCTAGGTGGGAGACCCAGTACTTC. This codes for CASSSRARWETQYF.

The rearrangement links TRBV27 to TRBJ1-5; TRBD1 matches at 7 bases. V lost 5 bases and J lost 5; bases outside the gene matches: 6. The CDR3 sequence is 14 residues long. The V gene's germline CDR1 is MNHEY and CDR2 SMNVEV (reference sequence). The CDR3 nucleotides are TGTGCCAGCAGTCCAAGCAGGGGGTATCAGCCCCAGCATTTT. It encodes CASSPSRGYQPQHF.

The chain combines TRBV21-1 with TRBJ1-4. TRBV21-1 is termed a pseudogene. The length of the CDR3 is 11 residues. The CDR3 protein is CASSKFEKLFF. CDR3 nucleotide sequence: TGTGCCAGCAGCAAATTTGAAAAACTGTTTTTT.

This chain joins TRBV27 and TRBJ2-7; 10 positions agree with TRBD2. V lost 4 bases to trimming and J lost 7 bases; unmatched junction nucleotides: 10. CDR1 MNHEY and CDR2 SMNVEV come from the germline V gene (reference sequence). The CDR3 covers 15 residues. In DNA, the CDR3 is TGTGCCAGCAGTTCCGGACTAGCGGCAATGGCGGAGCAGTACTTC. It is translated as CASSSGLAAMAEQYF.

The chain carries TRBV6-5 and TRBJ2-1, with 7 positions matching TRBD1. This CDR3 has 15 residues. In germline, CDR1 is MNHEY, CDR2 SVGAGI. The junction had 17 bases not matched to a gene; V was cut back by 6 bases and J by 12 bases. CDR3 nucleotides: TGTGCCAGCAGCGCCCGGAGACAGGGCCATCGGGGGCAGTTCTTC. Its protein is CASSARRQGHRGQFF.